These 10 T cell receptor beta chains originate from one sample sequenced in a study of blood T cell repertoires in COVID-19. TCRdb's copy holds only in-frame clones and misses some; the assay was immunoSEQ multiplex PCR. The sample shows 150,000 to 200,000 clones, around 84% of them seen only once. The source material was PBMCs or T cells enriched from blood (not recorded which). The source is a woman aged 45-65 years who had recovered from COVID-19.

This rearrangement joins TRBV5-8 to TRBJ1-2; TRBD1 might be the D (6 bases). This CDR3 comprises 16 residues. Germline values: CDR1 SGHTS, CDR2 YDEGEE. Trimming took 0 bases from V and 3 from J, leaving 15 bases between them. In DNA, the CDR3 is TGTGCCAGCAGCTTGGTATCCGGGTACAGGGACTATGGCTACACCTTC. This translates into CASSLVSGYRDYGYTF.

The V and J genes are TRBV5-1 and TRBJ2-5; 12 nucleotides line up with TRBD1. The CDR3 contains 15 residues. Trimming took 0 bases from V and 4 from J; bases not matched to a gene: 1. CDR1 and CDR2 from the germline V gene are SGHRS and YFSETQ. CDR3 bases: TGCGCCAGCAGCTTGGGGGACAGGGGGCGAGAGACCCAGTACTTC. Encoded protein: CASSLGDRGRETQYF.

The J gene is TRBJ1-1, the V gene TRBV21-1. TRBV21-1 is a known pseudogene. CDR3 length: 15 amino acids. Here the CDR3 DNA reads TGTGCCAGCAGCAAAGTCCCCCCCCCGTACACTGAAGCTTTCTTT. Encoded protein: CASSKVPPPYTEAFF.

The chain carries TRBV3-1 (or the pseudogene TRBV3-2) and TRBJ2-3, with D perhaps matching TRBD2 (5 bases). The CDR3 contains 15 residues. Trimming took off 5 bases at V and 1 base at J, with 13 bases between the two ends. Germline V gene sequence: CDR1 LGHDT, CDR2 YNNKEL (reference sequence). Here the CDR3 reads CASSVAVEGTDTQYF. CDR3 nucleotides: TGTGCCAGCAGCGTGGCTGTGGAGGGCACAGATACGCAGTATTTT.

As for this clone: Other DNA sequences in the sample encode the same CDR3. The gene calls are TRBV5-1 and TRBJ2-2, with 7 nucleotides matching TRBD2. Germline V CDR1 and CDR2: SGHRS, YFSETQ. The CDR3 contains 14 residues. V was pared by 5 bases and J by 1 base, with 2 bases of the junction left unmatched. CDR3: CASRTGGNTGELFF. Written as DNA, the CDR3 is TGCGCCAGCAGAACGGGAGGGAACACCGGGGAGCTGTTTTTT.

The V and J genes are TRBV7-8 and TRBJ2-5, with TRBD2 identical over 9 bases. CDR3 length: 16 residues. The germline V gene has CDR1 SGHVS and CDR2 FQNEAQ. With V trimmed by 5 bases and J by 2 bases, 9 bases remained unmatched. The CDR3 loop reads CASSAQLAGGQETQYF. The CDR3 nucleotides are TGTGCCAGCAGCGCCCAACTTGCGGGGGGGCAAGAGACCCAGTACTTC.

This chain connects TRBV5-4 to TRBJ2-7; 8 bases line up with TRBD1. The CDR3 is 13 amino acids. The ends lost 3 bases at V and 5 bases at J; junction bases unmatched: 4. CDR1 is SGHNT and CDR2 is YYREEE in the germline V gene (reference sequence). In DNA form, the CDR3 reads TGTGCCAGCAGCTCGACAGGGGTCCACGAGCAGTACTTC. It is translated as CASSSTGVHEQYF.

CDR3 residues: CASSFSAGTEAFF. The CDR3 DNA is TGTGCCAGCAGCTTCAGTGCGGGCACTGAAGCTTTCTTT. This rearrangement joins TRBV13 to TRBJ1-1; no definite D call. Germline V gene lookup returns CDR1 PRHDT and CDR2 FYEKMQ (reference sequence). Trimming took off 3 bases at V and 4 bases at J, with 9 bases between the two ends. The CDR3 runs 13 residues.

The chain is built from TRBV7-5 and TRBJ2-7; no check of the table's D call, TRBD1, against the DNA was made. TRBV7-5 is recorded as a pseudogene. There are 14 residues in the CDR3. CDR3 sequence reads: CARSLAGSGRKQYF. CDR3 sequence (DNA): TGTGCCAGAAGCTTAGCTGGTAGTGGGCGAAAGCAGTACTTC.

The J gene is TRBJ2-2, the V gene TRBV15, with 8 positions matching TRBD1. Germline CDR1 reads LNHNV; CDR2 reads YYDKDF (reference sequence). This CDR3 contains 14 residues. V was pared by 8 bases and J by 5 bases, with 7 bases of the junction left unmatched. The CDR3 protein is CATRTGPFTGELFF. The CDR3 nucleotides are TGTGCCACCCGGACAGGGCCCTTTACCGGGGAGCTGTTTTTT.